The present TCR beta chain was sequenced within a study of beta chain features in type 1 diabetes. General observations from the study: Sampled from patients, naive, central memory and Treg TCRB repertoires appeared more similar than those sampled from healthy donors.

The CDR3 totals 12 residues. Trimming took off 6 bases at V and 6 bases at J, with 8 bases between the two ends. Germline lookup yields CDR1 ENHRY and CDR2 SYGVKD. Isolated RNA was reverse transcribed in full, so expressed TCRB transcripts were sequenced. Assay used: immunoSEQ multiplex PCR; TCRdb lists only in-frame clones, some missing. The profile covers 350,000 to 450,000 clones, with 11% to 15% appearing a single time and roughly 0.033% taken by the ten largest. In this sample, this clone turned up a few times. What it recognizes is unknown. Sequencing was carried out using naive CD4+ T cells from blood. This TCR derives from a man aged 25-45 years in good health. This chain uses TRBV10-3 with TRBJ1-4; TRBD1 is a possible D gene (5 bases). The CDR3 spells CAIRDIDEKLFF. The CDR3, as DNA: TGTGCCATCAGGGACATCGATGAAAAACTGTTTTTT.